These 13 T cell receptor beta chains came from one sample sequenced in a study of early T cells in non-severe SARS-CoV-2 infection. TCRdb passed the 5' RACE reads through MiXCR, listing each CDR3 protein once. The data hold 110,000 or so distinct CDR3 sequences, with 12% observed a single time. The sample taken for sequencing was whole blood. These receptors came from an adult who was a healthcare worker with PCR-confirmed SARS-CoV-2 infection or an uninfected control (not recorded which).

The table lists this clonotype with a few counts. The chain carries TRBV29-1 and TRBJ2-2; D remains ambiguous. Between the trimmed V and J ends, which lost 4 bases and 3 bases, there was a span of 15 bases. This CDR3 region has 15 residues. Germline V gene lookup returns CDR1 SQVTM and CDR2 ANQGSEA. The CDR3 bases are TGCAGCGTTGGGTCCGTACCCTCGGACACCGGGGAGCTGTTTTTT. Translated, it gives CSVGSVPSDTGELFF.

Only a few counts were recorded for this clonotype. The gene calls are TRBV6-1 and TRBJ2-5; 7 bases map to TRBD1. This CDR3 has 13 amino acids. V lost 6 bases and J lost 4; bases outside the gene matches: 5. The germline gives CDR1 MNHNS, CDR2 SASEGT. This CDR3 is CASRWTGPETQYF. The CDR3 nucleotides read TGTGCCAGCAGATGGACAGGTCCAGAGACCCAGTACTTC.

In this sample, this clonotype turned up many times. The chain couples TRBV5-1 to TRBJ1-1, with D uncertain. This CDR3 comprises 15 residues. V lost 3 bases, J lost 2 bases, and 14 bases lay in between. The germline V gene has CDR1 SGHRS and CDR2 YFSETQ. The CDR3 nucleotides are TGCGCCAGCAGCTCCCCGGGCTCCTTAAACACTGAAGCTTTCTTT. Protein product: CASSSPGSLNTEAFF.

Ten or more counts support this clonotype. The CDR3 sequence is CASSALSGELFF. In nucleotides, the CDR3 is TGTGCCAGCAGTGCCTTGTCCGGGGAGCTGTTTTTT. V and J are TRBV6-6 and TRBJ2-2; D remains ambiguous. V was cut by 5 bases and J by 6 bases, with 7 bases left in between. Per the germline V gene, CDR1 is MNHNY and CDR2 is SVGAGI (reference sequence). The CDR3 covers 12 residues.

In this sample, this clonotype turned up many times. A read error may produce the germline difference seen at one junction end. The V call is TRBV20-1, the J call TRBJ2-3, with D unresolved. The V gene's germline CDR1 is DFQATT and CDR2 SNEGSKA (reference sequence). This CDR3 contains 12 residues. As DNA, the CDR3 is TGCAGTGCTGGAGAAGGGAAAGATACGCAGTATTTT. Translating gives CSAGEGKDTQYF.

The chain recombines TRBV15 with TRBJ2-4, with D tentatively TRBD1 (5 bases). The ends were cut back, 4 bases at V and 0 bases at J, with 16 bases in the middle. The CDR3 sequence is 17 residues long. Per the germline V gene, CDR1 is LNHNV and CDR2 is YYDKDF (reference sequence). The CDR3 nucleotides are TGTGCCACCAGCAAGGGGCGCAGTGAACTAGCCAAAAACATTCAGTACTTC. Translating it yields CATSKGRSELAKNIQYF.

This clonotype was picked up many times. Relative to the germline gene, one junction end is altered; a read error may explain this. The chain carries TRBV13 and TRBJ1-1; D unclear. Germline V gives CDR1 PRHDT, CDR2 FYEKMQ (reference sequence). The CDR3 is 12 amino acids. The CDR3 reads CASSFGNTEVFF. CDR3 DNA sequence: TGTGCCAGCAGCTTTGGTAACACTGAAGTTTTCTTT.

This CDR3 reads CASSLTGGNTGELFF. DNA for the CDR3: TGTGCCAGCAGCTTGACAGGGGGCAACACCGGGGAGCTGTTTTTT. The chain combines TRBV7-2 with TRBJ2-2; TRBD1 agrees at 10 bases. Trimming at V came to 3 bases and at J to 2 bases, leaving 0 bases not matched to a gene. CDR1 and CDR2 (germline): SGHTA, FQGNSA. The CDR3 sequence is 15 residues long.

This clonotype occurred many times. The chain couples TRBV12-3 or TRBV12-4 to TRBJ1-1; D may be TRBD1 (6 bases). Trimming shortened V by 7 bases and J by 4 bases, and 13 bases separated the two germline ends. The CDR3 sequence is 13 residues long. CDR3 region: CASIGTIFTEAFF. CDR3 bases: TGTGCCAGCATCGGGACAATCTTCACTGAAGCTTTCTTT.

The chain carries TRBV5-1 and TRBJ1-1, with TRBD1 identical over 8 bases. The CDR3 is 16 residues long. CDR1 and CDR2 from the germline V gene are SGHRS and YFSETQ. Trimming at V came to 1 base and at J to 1 base, leaving 6 bases not matched to a gene. In DNA, the CDR3 is TGCGCCAGCAGCTTGTCAGGGGGCGGGAGGAACACTGAAGCTTTCTTT. Translating it yields CASSLSGGGRNTEAFF.

This clonotype was seen a handful of times. The V gene is TRBV27, the J gene TRBJ2-5; 8 positions match TRBD2. The CDR3 is 18 residues long. The germline gives CDR1 MNHEY, CDR2 SMNVEV (reference sequence). The trim removed 2 bases at V and 0 bases at J, leaving 11 bases unmatched. The CDR3 loop reads CASSLDIRGGVHQETQYF. Written as DNA, the CDR3 is TGTGCCAGCAGTTTAGATATCCGGGGGGGTGTACACCAAGAGACCCAGTACTTC.

The chain uses TRBV28 and TRBJ1-2, with TRBD1 as a possible D gene (5 bases). Looked up from germline, CDR1 is MDHEN and CDR2 is SYDVKM. The germline V and J ends were trimmed by 1 base and 8 bases, with 11 bases remaining between them. The CDR3 runs to 13 residues. DNA of the CDR3: TGTGCCAGCAGTTTATCTAATCCAGGGGGCTACACCTTC. This translates into CASSLSNPGGYTF.

The V call is TRBV2, the J call TRBJ2-1; TRBD2 agrees at 16 bases. V trimming: 5 bases; J trimming: 8 bases; junction bases outside the gene matches: 6. Per the germline V gene, CDR1 is SNHLY and CDR2 is FYNNEI. The CDR3 length is 16 residues. The CDR3 sequence: CASSPTGTSGRDEQFF. CDR3 nucleotide sequence: TGTGCCAGCAGTCCAACCGGGACTAGCGGGAGGGATGAGCAGTTCTTC.